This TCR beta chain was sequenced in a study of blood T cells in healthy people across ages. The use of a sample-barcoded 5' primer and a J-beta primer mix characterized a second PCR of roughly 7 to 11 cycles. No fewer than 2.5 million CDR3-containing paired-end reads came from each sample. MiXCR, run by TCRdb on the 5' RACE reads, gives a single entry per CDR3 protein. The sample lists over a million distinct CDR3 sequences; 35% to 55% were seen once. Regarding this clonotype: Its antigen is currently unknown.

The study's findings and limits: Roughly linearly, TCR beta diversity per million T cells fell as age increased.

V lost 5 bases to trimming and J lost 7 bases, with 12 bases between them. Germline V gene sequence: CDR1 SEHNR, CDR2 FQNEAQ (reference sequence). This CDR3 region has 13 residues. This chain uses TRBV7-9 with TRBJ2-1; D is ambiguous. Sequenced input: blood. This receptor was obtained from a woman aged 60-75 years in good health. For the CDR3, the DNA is TGTGCCAGCAGCCGCGTACCTCAGAATGAGCAGTTCTTC. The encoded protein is CASSRVPQNEQFF.